This TCR beta chain was sequenced during a study of T cells in Graves' hyperthyroidism and ophthalmopathy. Germline V gene sequence: CDR1 SEHNR, CDR2 FQNEAQ (reference sequence). The CDR3 length is 13 residues. V was pared by 3 bases and J by 7 bases, with 10 bases between. Amplified TCR beta CDR3 regions came from RNA transcripts. During a first-round RT-PCR of the TCR CDR3, the HTBI primer set was used. TCRdb independently ran MiXCR on the multiplex PCR reads; one entry per CDR3 protein. The table has over 350,000 distinct CDR3 sequences, around 15% seen once. Uncontrolled infections, other autoimmune diseases, pregnancy or lactation led to exclusion of patients.

The chain has TRBV7-9 and TRBJ1-5; D is undetermined. The sequence was obtained from a man in his late teens or twenties with Graves' ophthalmopathy. Material: blood. The CDR3 is CASSFRGSQPQHF. The CDR3, as DNA: TGTGCCAGCAGCTTTAGAGGAAGCCAGCCCCAGCATTTT. The whole variable domain, remainder taken from reference TRBV7-9 and TRBJ1-5, is DTGVSQNPRHKITKRGQNVTFRCDPISEHNRLYWYRQTLGQGPEFLTYFQNEAQLEKSRLLSDRFSAERPKGSFSTLEIQRTEQGDSAMYLCASSFRGSQPQHFGDGTRLSIL.